These 21 T cell receptor beta chains came from one sample sequenced in a study of blood T cell repertoires in COVID-19. Sequenced by immunoSEQ multiplex PCR; TCRdb stores in-frame clones only, minus some. The sample has roughly 90,000 clones; roughly 90% are singletons. Sequences were obtained from peripheral blood. These receptors were collected from a human donor with active COVID-19. The donor label of this sample is uncertain.

The V gene is TRBV7-2, the J gene TRBJ1-1; D gene ambiguous. The CDR3 sequence is 14 residues long. V shed 1 base and J shed 2 bases, with 8 bases lying between them. From germline, CDR1 is SGHTA and CDR2 FQGNSA. The CDR3 sequence: CASSLDNSNTEAFF. CDR3 DNA sequence: TGTGCCAGCAGCTTAGATAACAGTAACACTGAAGCTTTCTTT.

The rearrangement uses TRBV6-6 and TRBJ2-7, with TRBD2 as a possible D gene (6 bases). Trimming stripped 5 bases from V and 6 bases from J, with 26 bases between. The CDR3 consists of 17 residues. Germline CDR1 MNHNY, CDR2 SVGAGI (reference sequence). CDR3 loop: CASSPSQVGRKGGEQYF. The CDR3 DNA sequence: TGTGCCAGCAGTCCTTCCCAGGTGGGGCGAAAGGGAGGCGAGCAGTACTTC.

The rearrangement links TRBV2 to TRBJ2-1, with 14 bases that match TRBD2. Trimming at V came to 3 bases and at J to 6 bases, leaving 4 bases not matched to a gene. CDR1 SNHLY and CDR2 FYNNEI come from the germline V gene. The CDR3 length is 16 residues. The CDR3 DNA reads as TGTGCCAGCAGTGACAGTGGGACTAGCGGGGGCAATGAGCAGTTCTTC. This gives the protein CASSDSGTSGGNEQFF. Filled out from reference TRBV2 and TRBJ2-1, the complete variable domain reads EPEVTQTPSHQVTQMGQEVILRCVPISNHLYFYWYRQILGQKVEFLVSFYNNEISEKSEIFDDQFSVERPDGSNFTLKIRSTKLEDSAMYFCASSDSGTSGGNEQFFGPGTRLTVL.

This clone was recorded once. The chain combines TRBV18 with TRBJ2-3, with 7 positions matching TRBD1. The germline gives CDR1 KGHSH, CDR2 LQKENI. Germline trimming cut 3 bases from V and 2 bases from J; bases unmatched to any gene: 8. The length of the CDR3 is 16 residues. CDR3 region: CASSPRTGTFTDTQYF. Here the CDR3 DNA reads TGTGCCAGCTCACCGCGGACAGGAACCTTCACAGATACGCAGTATTTT.

Here the CDR3 DNA reads TGTGCCAGCAGCCGATTCCCTCGGGACAGGGTCTACGAGCAGTACTTC. This translates into CASSRFPRDRVYEQYF. The chain links TRBV3-1 (or the pseudogene TRBV3-2) to TRBJ2-7, with 9 bases fitting TRBD1. V lost 4 bases, J lost 3 bases, and 10 bases stayed unmatched. In germline, CDR1 is LGHDT, CDR2 YNNKEL (reference sequence). CDR3 size: 16 residues.

This sequence joins TRBV19 and TRBJ1-1; 8 nucleotides align to TRBD1. Unmatched junction bases numbered 12, after V lost 11 bases and J lost 4 bases. This CDR3 comprises 14 residues. Per germline, CDR1 LNHDA and CDR2 SQIVND (reference sequence). CDR3 sequence reads: CASDYGQGGTEAFF. The CDR3 DNA sequence: TGTGCCTCAGATTACGGACAGGGAGGCACTGAAGCTTTCTTT.

The rearrangement uses TRBV30 and TRBJ1-4; perhaps TRBD1 as D (5 bases). Trimming took 3 bases from V and 6 from J, leaving 8 bases between them. Germline assignment: CDR1 GTSNPN and CDR2 SVGIG (reference sequence). CDR3 length: 12 residues. As DNA, the CDR3 is TGTGCCTGGAGGGCAGGGTATGAAAAACTGTTTTTT. Amino acid sequence: CAWRAGYEKLFF.

The chain recombines TRBV4-1 with TRBJ2-5, with a possible D match to TRBD2 (5 bases). Germline values: CDR1 MGHRA, CDR2 YSYEKL. This CDR3 contains 14 residues. Trimming took off 1 base at V and 0 bases at J, with 6 bases between the two ends. The CDR3 sequence: CASSQARDQETQYF. DNA of the CDR3: TGCGCCAGCAGCCAAGCGCGGGACCAAGAGACCCAGTACTTC.

The rearrangement joins TRBV7-6 to TRBJ1-6, with D perhaps TRBD1 (5 bases). Trimming removed 6 bases from V and 1 base from J, with 13 bases in between. The CDR3 loop spans 16 amino acids. The germline V gene has CDR1 SGHVS and CDR2 FNYEAQ. The CDR3 sequence: CASRETSGSYNSPLHF. The CDR3 nucleotides are TGTGCCAGCAGAGAAACTTCAGGGTCCTATAATTCACCCCTCCACTTT. The full variable domain, its missing parts supplied by reference TRBV7-6 and TRBJ1-6, is GAGVSQSPRYKVTKRGQDVALRCDPISGHVSLYWYRQALGQGPEFLTYFNYEAQQDKSGLPNDRFSAERPEGSISTLTIQRTEQRDSAMYRCASRETSGSYNSPLHFGNGTRLTVT.

The chain uses TRBV9 and TRBJ1-3, with 7 bases identical to TRBD1. The CDR3 is made up of 14 amino acids. Unmatched junction bases numbered 4, after V lost 0 bases and J lost 7 bases. Germline V lookup: CDR1 SGDLS, CDR2 YYNGEE. CDR3 sequence reads: CASSVGAGGNTIYF. Written as DNA, the CDR3 is TGTGCCAGCAGCGTAGGGGCAGGGGGGAACACCATATATTTT.

The chain is built from TRBV6-2 or TRBV6-3 and TRBJ1-4; maybe TRBD1 (5 bases). From germline, CDR1 is MNHEY and CDR2 SVGEGT. Trimming took 6 bases from V and 2 from J, leaving 13 bases between them. CDR3 length: 15 residues. The CDR3 bases are TGTGCCAGCAGCACCGCGGGGGGGACTAATGAAAAACTGTTTTTT. Its protein product is CASSTAGGTNEKLFF.

V and J are TRBV29-1 and TRBJ1-2, with D unresolved. Trimming removed 8 bases at V and 6 bases at J, with 16 bases between. The CDR3 covers 12 residues. The germline V gene encodes CDR1 SQVTM and CDR2 ANQGSEA. CDR3 amino acids: CSTQTSRDGYTF. DNA for the CDR3: TGCAGCACCCAGACGAGCCGGGATGGCTACACCTTC.

V gene TRBV5-6 combines with J gene TRBJ2-3; possibly TRBD1 for D (6 bases). The germline V gene has CDR1 SGHDT and CDR2 YYEEEE. The CDR3 totals 15 residues. The V end lost 4 bases, the J end lost 3 bases, and 15 bases lay between the germline ends. The CDR3 DNA follows: TGTGCCAGCAGCGGTACAGGGCTTGCTACAGATACGCAGTATTTT. As protein: CASSGTGLATDTQYF.

The chain couples TRBV10-3 to TRBJ2-1, with D perhaps matching TRBD1 (5 bases). Germline V gene lookup returns CDR1 ENHRY and CDR2 SYGVKD. With 3 bases removed from V and 8 bases from J, the gap between germline ends came to 5 bases. CDR3 length: 11 amino acids. CDR3 nucleotides: TGTGCCATCAGTGAAGGGGATGAGCAGTTCTTC. Its translation: CAISEGDEQFF.

The chain is built from TRBV19 and TRBJ2-3, with 16 nucleotides matching TRBD2. CDR3 length: 18 amino acids. Germline V gene lookup returns CDR1 LNHDA and CDR2 SQIVND (reference sequence). Trimming cost V 4 bases and J 2 bases; bases outside gene matches: 6. The CDR3 bases are TGTGCCAGTAGTAAGGGACTAGCGGGGGGGCCAGACACAGATACGCAGTATTTT. Its translation: CASSKGLAGGPDTDTQYF.

This clone was observed once. This chain connects TRBV5-1 to TRBJ1-1; D perhaps matches TRBD1 (6 bases). Germline V gives CDR1 SGHRS, CDR2 YFSETQ. There are 14 residues in the CDR3. V was pared by 4 bases and J by 4 bases, with 14 bases between. This CDR3 is CASSPGGGLTEAFF. The CDR3, as DNA: TGCGCCAGCAGCCCTGGCGGGGGGCTCACTGAAGCTTTCTTT.

V gene TRBV6-6 combines with J gene TRBJ1-6, with TRBD1 identical over 7 bases. This CDR3 has 17 residues. V trimming: 5 bases; J trimming: 6 bases; junction bases outside the gene matches: 13. CDR1 and CDR2 (germline): MNHNY, SVGAGI (reference sequence). CDR3 in DNA: TGTGCCAGCAGTCTCACAGGGGATTCTGCTATTAATTCACCCCTCCACTTT. Translation: CASSLTGDSAINSPLHF.

The chain is built from TRBV20-1 and TRBJ1-2, with TRBD1 identical over 8 bases. The CDR3 loop spans 12 amino acids. CDR1 and CDR2 (germline): DFQATT, SNEGSKA (reference sequence). Trimming removed 3 bases from V and 8 bases from J; junction bases left unmatched: 5. The CDR3 protein is CSASGQGRGYTF. The CDR3 DNA follows: TGCAGTGCTAGTGGACAGGGTCGGGGCTACACCTTC.

This chain uses TRBV11-3 with TRBJ2-1; 9 nucleotides line up with TRBD1. The CDR3 has 15 residues. Germline CDR1 reads SGHNT; CDR2 reads YENEEA. V was clipped by 5 bases and J by 6 bases; unmatched bases: 8. CDR3 residues: CASSDRDRDVNEQFF. CDR3 nucleotides: TGTGCCAGCAGCGACCGGGACAGGGACGTCAATGAGCAGTTCTTC. The full variable domain, completed using reference TRBV11-3 and TRBJ2-1, is EAGVVQSPRYKIIEKKQPVAFWCNPISGHNTLYWYLQNLGQGPELLIRYENEEAVDDSQLPKDRFSAERLKGVDSTLKIQPAELGDSAVYLCASSDRDRDVNEQFFGPGTRLTVL.

This chain connects TRBV5-1 to TRBJ2-3; 10 bases match TRBD1. From germline, CDR1 is SGHRS and CDR2 YFSETQ. This CDR3 region has 16 residues. Trimming removed 4 bases from V and 4 bases from J; junction bases left unmatched: 9. CDR3 sequence reads: CASSLGTGVAADTQYF. Written as DNA, the CDR3 is TGCGCCAGCAGCCTCGGGACAGGGGTGGCGGCAGATACGCAGTATTTT.

The chain uses TRBV6-2 or TRBV6-3 and TRBJ2-3; 7 bases are shared with TRBD1. Germline loops: CDR1 MNHEY, CDR2 SVGEGT. V shed 0 bases, J shed 3 bases, and the junction held 9 bases outside the gene matches. This CDR3 comprises 17 residues. CDR3 coding DNA: TGTGCCAGCAGTTACTCGAGATTAAGGGGGCGTACAGATACGCAGTATTTT. It is translated as CASSYSRLRGRTDTQYF.